Sequencing of this T cell receptor (beta chain) was carried out in a study of shared clonotypes between healthy human individuals. The study's findings and limits: Generally, estimated richness proved larger in naive subsets than it did in memory subsets.

The length of the CDR3 is 16 residues. V gave up 4 bases and J gave up 0 bases, with 13 bases separating them. Germline-derived CDR1 and CDR2 are SGDLS and YYNGEE. Per the original data handling: ImmunoSEQ only sent back junction sequences with no quality scores, so filtering was done differently. Clones were sequenced by immunoSEQ multiplex PCR, and TCRdb holds only the in-frame ones, with some missing. V and J calls and clone size are given by that table; D and trimming were obtained from the DNA. The data show 2 million to 2.5 million clones, nearly 97% seen once. A note on this clone: Antigen: not known.

The chain employs TRBV9 and TRBJ2-2; D perhaps matches TRBD1 (6 bases). Source material: naive CD4+ T cells sorted from blood. Documented subset: CD45RA+ positively selected. The TCR originated in a man aged 18 to 35 in good health. CDR3 region: CASSTRDIPNTGELFF. The CDR3 nucleotides read TGTGCCAGCAGCACCCGGGACATCCCGAACACCGGGGAGCTGTTTTTT.